This is a list of T cell receptor beta chains from one sample in a study of blood T cell repertoires in COVID-19. Some clones are missing from TCRdb's copy, which holds only in-frame ones; the method was immunoSEQ multiplex PCR. The sample contains 95,000 to 150,000 clones, under 80% of which appear only once. The sample taken for sequencing was peripheral blood. The receptors here all came from a man aged 65 to 85 with acute or convalescent COVID-19. Each CDR3 is given with its conserved first and last residue. D genes are given only for firm matches. Size is omitted from some rows. Given values are once, few, many or a class for expanded clones.

v_call	d_call	j_call	clone_size	cdr3_aa	cdr3_nt
TRBV5-1	TRBD2	TRBJ2-1	-	CASSLVSGVRNEQFF	TGCGCCAGCAGCTTGGTTAGCGGGGTGAGGAATGAGCAGTTCTTC
TRBV4-1	TRBD2	TRBJ2-3	-	CASSHGPGGAQDTQYF	TGCGCCAGCAGCCACGGCCCCGGGGGGGCGCAAGATACGCAGTATTTT
TRBV6-4	TRBD2	TRBJ2-1	once	CASVSGGRENEQFF	TGTGCCAGCGTTAGCGGGGGGCGGGAGAATGAGCAGTTCTTC
TRBV6-2/TRBV6-3	TRBD1	TRBJ1-2	-	CASSYSPTGEPDGYTF	TGTGCCAGCAGTTACTCCCCGACAGGGGAGCCGGATGGCTACACCTTC
TRBV4-3	TRBD1	TRBJ1-1	-	CASSPGTANTEAFF	TGCGCCAGCAGCCCCGGGACAGCAAACACTGAAGCTTTCTTT
TRBV9	TRBD2	TRBJ2-1	once	CASSARTSGGAVYEQFF	TGTGCCAGCAGCGCTCGGACTAGCGGGGGGGCTGTGTATGAGCAGTTCTTC
TRBV11-2	-	TRBJ1-5	once	CASSLNLAQPQHF	TGTGCCAGCAGCTTGAATTTAGCTCAGCCCCAGCATTTT
TRBV12-5	TRBD1	TRBJ1-5	-	CASGPSGTGFNQPQHF	TGTGCTAGTGGTCCCTCCGGGACAGGGTTTAATCAGCCCCAGCATTTT
TRBV3-1/TRBV3-2	-	TRBJ2-2	-	CASSQGFRGNTGELFF	TGTGCCAGCAGCCAAGGATTCAGGGGGAACACCGGGGAGCTGTTTTTT
TRBV19	-	TRBJ1-3	-	CASSRDFPSGNTIYF	TGTGCCAGTAGCCGGGACTTTCCGTCTGGAAACACCATATATTTT
TRBV5-6	TRBD1	TRBJ1-2	-	CASTKSGTGGGYGYTF	TGTGCCAGCACCAAATCTGGGACAGGGGGCGGCTATGGCTACACCTTC
TRBV19	TRBD1	TRBJ1-2	once	CASRRQGIMDGYTF	TGTGCCAGTAGGCGACAGGGGATTATGGATGGCTACACCTTC
TRBV5-6	-	TRBJ1-6	-	CASSLPGFYNSPLHF	TGTGCCAGCAGCTTGCCGGGGTTCTATAATTCACCCCTCCACTTT
TRBV3-1/TRBV3-2	-	TRBJ1-5	-	CASSQDWTQPQHF	TGTGCCAGCAGCCAAGACTGGACACAGCCCCAGCATTTT
TRBV5-4	TRBD2	TRBJ2-1	-	CASSFRAGGPYEQFF	TGTGCCAGCAGCTTTCGAGCGGGGGGGCCTTATGAGCAGTTCTTC
TRBV6-5	-	TRBJ1-1	-	CASTEGPATEAFF	TGTGCCAGCACGGAGGGTCCGGCCACTGAAGCTTTCTTT
TRBV6-5	TRBD1	TRBJ1-6	-	CASSRFRDSNSPLHF	TGTGCCAGCAGCCGATTCCGGGACAGTAATTCACCCCTCCACTTT
TRBV7-6	-	TRBJ1-1	-	CASSENRRRAAFF	TGTGCCAGCAGCGAGAATCGTCGGAGGGCTGCTTTCTTT
TRBV19	-	TRBJ1-5	-	CASSINKGQPLSAQHF	TGTGCCAGTAGTATTAATAAGGGACAACCGCTATCAGCCCAGCATTTT
TRBV4-2	TRBD1	TRBJ1-3	-	CASSQWDRGNTIYF	TGTGCCAGCAGCCAATGGGACAGAGGAAACACCATATATTTT
TRBV30	-	TRBJ1-1	few	CAWNPRAGGAFF	TGTGCCTGGAACCCAAGGGCGGGGGGAGCTTTCTTT
TRBV9	-	TRBJ1-4	-	CASSVDAGVANEKLFF	TGTGCCAGCAGCGTAGATGCGGGGGTAGCTAATGAAAAACTGTTTTTT
TRBV5-1	-	TRBJ1-3	-	CASSLASSGNTIYF	TGCGCCAGCAGCTTGGCCAGCTCTGGAAACACCATATATTTT
TRBV5-6	-	TRBJ1-5	-	CASSRGLLNQPQHF	TGTGCCAGCAGCCGGGGACTTTTAAATCAGCCCCAGCATTTT
TRBV7-2	-	TRBJ1-3	once	CATLSGNTIYF	TGTGCCACCTTATCTGGAAACACCATATATTTT
TRBV11-3	TRBD1	TRBJ1-2	once	CASSRQGDYGYTF	TGTGCCAGCAGCCGACAGGGTGACTATGGCTACACCTTC
TRBV3-1/TRBV3-2	TRBD2	TRBJ2-1	-	CASSHGGWNEQFF	TGTGCCAGCAGCCACGGGGGGTGGAATGAGCAGTTCTTC
TRBV7-2	-	TRBJ2-1	-	CASSRTPNEQFF	TGTGCCAGCAGCCGGACACCCAATGAGCAGTTCTTC
TRBV6-5	-	TRBJ1-1	-	CASSYERVTTEAFF	TGTGCCAGCAGTTACGAACGGGTAACCACTGAAGCTTTCTTT
TRBV7-8	TRBD1	TRBJ1-5	-	CASSARQGGRSNQPQHF	TGTGCCAGCAGCGCTCGACAGGGTGGAAGGAGCAATCAGCCCCAGCATTTT
TRBV5-6	-	TRBJ2-3	-	CASSQRSVADTQYF	TGTGCCAGCAGCCAGAGGTCTGTCGCAGATACGCAGTATTTT
TRBV5-4	TRBD1	TRBJ2-7	-	CASSPKGTGGWGYEQYF	TGTGCCAGCAGCCCAAAGGGGACAGGGGGGTGGGGCTACGAGCAGTACTTC
TRBV3-1/TRBV3-2	-	TRBJ1-3	once	CASSQYSQGGNTIYF	TGTGCCAGCAGCCAATATAGTCAGGGTGGAAACACCATATATTTT
TRBV6-5	-	TRBJ1-3	once	CASGRDSYTIYF	TGTGCCAGCGGGCGGGACTCATACACCATATATTTT
TRBV4-3	-	TRBJ2-1	-	CASSQDIAGTAPSGEQFF	TGCGCCAGCAGCCAAGATATCGCGGGGACAGCTCCCTCAGGTGAGCAGTTCTTC
TRBV7-2	TRBD2	TRBJ2-1	-	CASSLQRGANEQFF	TGTGCCAGCAGCTTACAGCGGGGGGCCAATGAGCAGTTCTTC
TRBV6-5	-	TRBJ2-1	once	CASIRAPSSYNEQFF	TGTGCCAGCATCAGGGCTCCCAGCTCCTACAATGAGCAGTTCTTC
TRBV9	-	TRBJ2-3	-	CASGPSGGSDTQYF	TGTGCCAGCGGTCCCTCTGGGGGGTCAGATACGCAGTATTTT
TRBV6-6	-	TRBJ1-2	-	CASSPAGPYSF	TGTGCCAGCAGTCCCGCGGGGCCCTATTCCTTC
TRBV29-1	-	TRBJ2-1	-	CSGGSNNEQFF	TGCAGCGGGGGTAGTAACAATGAGCAGTTCTTC
TRBV4-1	TRBD1	TRBJ1-4	-	CASSQDGRPRGRDEKLFF	TGCGCCAGCAGCCAAGATGGCCGCCCGAGGGGGCGGGATGAAAAACTGTTTTTT
TRBV10-3	-	TRBJ2-2	-	CAISTGPNTGELFF	TGTGCCATCAGTACAGGGCCGAACACCGGGGAGCTGTTTTTT
TRBV5-5	-	TRBJ1-2	-	CASSVEPSHFYGYTF	TGTGCCAGCAGCGTCGAGCCCTCGCATTTCTATGGCTACACCTTC
TRBV5-8	-	TRBJ2-5	few	CASSLDSYQETQYF	TGTGCCAGCAGCCTAGACAGCTATCAAGAGACCCAGTACTTC
TRBV4-2	-	TRBJ1-6	-	CASSQEQQWLALHF	TGTGCCAGCAGCCAAGAGCAACAGTGGTTGGCCCTCCACTTT
TRBV6-2/TRBV6-3	TRBD1	TRBJ1-2	-	CASSYSGGTGGGYGYTF	TGTGCCAGCAGTTACTCGGGCGGGACAGGGGGCGGCTATGGCTACACCTTC
TRBV19	TRBD1	TRBJ2-7	-	CASSARQGQGYEQYF	TGTGCCAGTAGTGCGCGTCAGGGACAGGGCTACGAGCAGTACTTC
TRBV11-3	-	TRBJ2-7	-	CASSLGGSSYEQYF	TGTGCCAGCAGCTTAGGAGGGAGCTCCTACGAGCAGTACTTC
TRBV3-1/TRBV3-2	TRBD1	TRBJ1-5	-	CASSQAGTGDGNQPQHF	TGTGCCAGCAGCCAAGCGGGGACAGGGGATGGCAATCAGCCCCAGCATTTT
TRBV5-1	TRBD2	TRBJ2-2	once	CASTGTTNTGELFF	TGCGCCAGCACCGGGACTACGAACACCGGGGAGCTGTTTTTT
TRBV12-3/TRBV12-4	-	TRBJ1-2	-	CASSLTPNYGYTF	TGTGCCAGCAGCCTGACACCTAACTATGGCTACACCTTC
TRBV5-5	-	TRBJ2-7	-	CASSLARDTVSYEQYF	TGTGCCAGCAGCTTGGCGAGGGACACGGTCTCCTACGAGCAGTACTTC